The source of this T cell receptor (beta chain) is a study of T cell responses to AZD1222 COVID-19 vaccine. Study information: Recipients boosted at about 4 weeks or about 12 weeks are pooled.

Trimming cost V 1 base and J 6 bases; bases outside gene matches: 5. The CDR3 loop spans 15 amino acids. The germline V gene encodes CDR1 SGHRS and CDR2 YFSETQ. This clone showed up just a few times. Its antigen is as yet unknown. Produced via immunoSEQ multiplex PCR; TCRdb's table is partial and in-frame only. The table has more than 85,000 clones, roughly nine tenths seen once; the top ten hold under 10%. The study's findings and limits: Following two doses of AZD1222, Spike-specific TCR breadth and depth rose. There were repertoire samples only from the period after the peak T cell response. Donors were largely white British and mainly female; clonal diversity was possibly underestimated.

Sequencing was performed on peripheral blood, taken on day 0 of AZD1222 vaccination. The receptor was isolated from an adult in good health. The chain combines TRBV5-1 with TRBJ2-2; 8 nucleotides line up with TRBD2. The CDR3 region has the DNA TGCGCCAGCAGCTTGCAAGCGGGAGAGGCCGGGGAGCTGTTTTTT. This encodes CASSLQAGEAGELFF.